Following are 19 T cell receptor beta chains from one sample sequenced in a study of blood T cells in healthy people across ages. Using a J-beta primer mix together with a sample-barcoded 5' primer, a second PCR was run for about 6 to 12 cycles. One entry per CDR3 protein results from TCRdb running MiXCR on the 5' RACE reads. The profile covers 850,000 to 950,000 distinct CDR3 sequences, with less than 35% appearing a single time and around 15% taken by the ten largest. Sequencing was done on a sample of blood. These receptors were taken from a woman over 75 in good health.

This clonotype was picked up many times. The V gene is TRBV6-5, the J gene TRBJ2-3; D ambiguous. V was pared by 7 bases and J by 2 bases, with 13 bases between. This CDR3 contains 14 residues. Germline values: CDR1 MNHEY, CDR2 SVGAGI. DNA for the CDR3: TGTGCCAGCAAGCAACATTCACTCACAGATACGCAGTATTTT. Protein product: CASKQHSLTDTQYF.

The gene calls are TRBV7-2 and TRBJ2-3; D is ambiguous. Germline values: CDR1 SGHTA, CDR2 FQGNSA. With 5 bases removed from V and 3 bases from J, the gap between germline ends came to 12 bases. This CDR3 has 14 amino acids. CDR3 sequence: CASSTRKGTDTQYF. The CDR3 DNA is TGTGCCAGCAGCACCAGGAAGGGAACAGATACGCAGTATTTT.

This clonotype was counted at least ten times. The CDR3 region is CASSPPTGTSKETQYF. Written as DNA, the CDR3 is TGTGCCAGCTCACCACCGACGGGGACTAGCAAGGAGACCCAGTACTTC. The chain uses TRBV18 and TRBJ2-5; 9 nucleotides align to TRBD2. V trimming: 0 bases; J trimming: 5 bases; junction bases outside the gene matches: 7. Germline lookup yields CDR1 KGHSH and CDR2 LQKENI. The CDR3 sequence is 16 residues long.

Only a few counts were recorded for this clonotype. Germline and junction disagree at one end, which may indicate a read error. The V call is TRBV7-2, the J call TRBJ1-1; D not certain. The CDR3 contains 13 residues. Germline loops: CDR1 SGHTA, CDR2 FQGNSA. CDR3 coding DNA: TGTGCCAGCAGCTTAGCTGGATATACTGGAGCTTTCTTT. Translating it yields CASSLAGYTGAFF.

This clonotype was found a few times. A much larger clone is a single base away; this may be a read error. V usage is TRBV27 and J usage is TRBJ2-7, with D possibly being TRBD1 (5 bases). CDR1 and CDR2 from the germline V gene are MNHEY and SMNVEV (reference sequence). V lost 6 bases and J 3 bases, leaving 18 bases between the germline ends. The CDR3 runs 15 residues. CDR3 bases: TGTGCCAGCAGCCCAAGTGATCAGGGCCTCTACGAGCAGTACTTC. Residues: CASSPSDQGLYEQYF.

This clonotype was observed many times. The chain is built from TRBV29-1 and TRBJ1-2; D remains unclear. Trimming left V 4 bases short and J 11 bases short, with 14 bases between. The germline V gene encodes CDR1 SQVTM and CDR2 ANQGSEA. This CDR3 has 11 residues. CDR3 DNA sequence: TGCAGCGTTGTAAAGGGTGGAGGGTACACCTTC. It encodes CSVVKGGGYTF. Full variable domain (outside the CDR3, taken from reference TRBV29-1 and TRBJ1-2): SAVISQKPSRDICQRGTSLTIQCQVDSQVTMMFWYRQQPGQSLTLIATANQGSEATYESGFVIDKFPISRPNLTFSTLTVSNMSPEDSSIYLCSVVKGGGYTFGSGTRLTVV.

The V gene is TRBV12-3 or TRBV12-4, the J gene TRBJ1-3; D unresolved. Trimming pared 8 bases from V and 4 bases from J, leaving 21 bases between. This CDR3 region has 16 residues. In DNA form, the CDR3 reads TGTGCCAGCGAGTCCTCGAGTTCTGTTCTAGGAAACACCATATATTTT. This gives the protein CASESSSSVLGNTIYF.

This clonotype was seen a few times. This chain connects TRBV12-3 or TRBV12-4 to TRBJ1-6, with 10 positions matching TRBD1. V was clipped by 6 bases and J by 10 bases; unmatched bases: 15. This CDR3 comprises 17 residues. The CDR3 bases are TGTGCCAGCAGCCGGGACAGGGGTAAGGGTAGGAACTCACCCCTCCACTTT. Its translation: CASSRDRGKGRNSPLHF.

The J gene is TRBJ1-2, the V gene TRBV30; maybe TRBD1 (5 bases). CDR1 and CDR2 from the germline V gene are GTSNPN and SVGIG (reference sequence). The CDR3 covers 17 residues. V was clipped by 2 bases and J by 5 bases, with 24 bases between them. The DNA of the CDR3 is TGTGCCTGGAGTAAACCCCTAGGGGTCCTCAGATTATATGGCTACACCTTC. Protein: CAWSKPLGVLRLYGYTF.

This clonotype appeared a few times. The chain carries TRBV7-2 and TRBJ2-7; D remains ambiguous. Germline V gene lookup returns CDR1 SGHTA and CDR2 FQGNSA. The CDR3 has 12 residues. V lost 6 bases and J lost 2, with 8 bases in between. CDR3 protein: CASSPNTYEQYF. The CDR3 nucleotides are TGTGCCAGCAGTCCCAACACCTACGAGCAGTACTTC. Variable domain in full (rest from reference TRBV7-2 and TRBJ2-7): GAGVSQSPSNKVTEKGKDVELRCDPISGHTALYWYRQSLGQGLEFLIYFQGNSAPDKSGLPSDRFSAERTGGSVSTLTIQRTQQEDSAVYLCASSPNTYEQYFGPGTRLTVT.

The chain has TRBV25-1 and TRBJ2-2; D ambiguous. Germline CDR1 reads MGHDK; CDR2 reads SYGVNS. The CDR3 is made up of 15 amino acids. Trimming took off 2 bases at V and 0 bases at J, with 7 bases between the two ends. The CDR3: CASSEEHTNTGELFF. CDR3 bases: TGTGCCAGCAGTGAAGAACACACGAACACCGGGGAGCTGTTTTTT.

This clonotype was observed at least ten times. V and J are TRBV5-4 and TRBJ2-7, with 7 nucleotides matching TRBD1. With V trimmed by 2 bases and J by 2 bases, 7 bases remained unmatched. The CDR3 sequence is 15 residues long. Germline CDR1 is SGHNT and CDR2 is YYREEE (reference sequence). CDR3 amino acids: CASSFRRTGAYEQYF. The CDR3 region has the DNA TGTGCCAGCAGCTTTCGTCGGACAGGAGCCTACGAGCAGTACTTC.

The table lists this clonotype with many counts. This rearrangement joins TRBV7-9 to TRBJ2-1; 12 bases line up with TRBD2. Per germline, CDR1 SEHNR and CDR2 FQNEAQ (reference sequence). V lost 5 bases to trimming and J lost 7 bases; unmatched junction nucleotides: 12. This CDR3 has 17 residues. CDR3 bases: TGTGCCAGCAGCCTCCCTCCTAGCGGGGGGGCCAAAAATGAGCAGTTCTTC. This sequence encodes CASSLPPSGGAKNEQFF. Full variable domain (outside the CDR3, taken from reference TRBV7-9 and TRBJ2-1): DTGVSQNPRHKITKRGQNVTFRCDPISEHNRLYWYRQTLGQGPEFLTYFQNEAQLEKSRLLSDRFSAERPKGSFSTLEIQRTEQGDSAMYLCASSLPPSGGAKNEQFFGPGTRLTVL.

About this clonotype: A much larger clone differs by one base, so this may be a read error. V gene TRBV30 combines with J gene TRBJ2-7, with a tentative D call TRBD2 (6 bases). The CDR3 totals 15 residues. The ends were cut back, 1 base at V and 7 bases at J, with 20 bases in the middle. Germline CDR1 and CDR2: GTSNPN and SVGIG (reference sequence). The CDR3, as DNA: TGTGCCTGGAGTGCAAATTGGGGGGTGAGGAATGAGCAGTACTTC. It encodes CAWSANWGVRNEQYF.

Comments on this clonotype: Mismatch with germline at one junction end may stem from a read error. This chain connects TRBV20-1 to TRBJ2-1; D uncertain. Germline V lookup: CDR1 DFQATT, CDR2 SNEGSKA (reference sequence). The CDR3 spans 15 residues. The CDR3: CSASLGSQSYKEQFF. CDR3 sequence (DNA): TGCAGTGCTAGTCTGGGCAGCCAATCTTACAAAGAGCAGTTCTTC.

The J gene is TRBJ1-2, the V gene TRBV28; 9 bases match TRBD1. The CDR3 has 14 residues. CDR1 and CDR2 (germline): MDHEN, SYDVKM. Trimming took 4 bases from V and 8 from J; bases not matched to a gene: 8. The CDR3 loop is CASSSGQGMGGYTF. CDR3 bases: TGTGCCAGCAGTTCCGGACAGGGGATGGGAGGCTACACCTTC.

This clonotype has ten or more counts. CDR3 residues: CASSVGGWSPEQFF. The CDR3, as DNA: TGTGCCAGCAGCGTCGGGGGATGGAGTCCTGAGCAGTTCTTC. The chain recombines TRBV9 with TRBJ2-1, with D possibly TRBD2 on 6 matching bases. CDR3 length: 14 amino acids. The V gene lost 2 bases and the J gene lost 9 bases, with 15 bases spanning the gap. Per the germline V gene, CDR1 is SGDLS and CDR2 is YYNGEE.

For this clonotype: A much larger clone differs from this one at a single base, so this may be a read error. The chain employs TRBV4-2 and TRBJ1-2; 7 bases are shared with TRBD1. The CDR3 covers 14 residues. CDR1 is LGHNA, CDR2 YNFKEQ, per germline. Here the CDR3 DNA reads TGTGCCTGCAGCCAGGGAATAGACAGGGAAGGCTACACCTTC. This sequence encodes CACSQGIDREGYTF.

The chain links TRBV27 to TRBJ1-1; D is uncertain. CDR1 and CDR2 from the germline V gene are MNHEY and SMNVEV (reference sequence). V lost 8 bases and J 10 bases, leaving 20 bases between the germline ends. CDR3 length: 13 amino acids. The CDR3 loop is CASAPAGPEGAFF. The CDR3 DNA is TGTGCCAGCGCCCCGGCGGGCCCCGAGGGAGCTTTCTTT.